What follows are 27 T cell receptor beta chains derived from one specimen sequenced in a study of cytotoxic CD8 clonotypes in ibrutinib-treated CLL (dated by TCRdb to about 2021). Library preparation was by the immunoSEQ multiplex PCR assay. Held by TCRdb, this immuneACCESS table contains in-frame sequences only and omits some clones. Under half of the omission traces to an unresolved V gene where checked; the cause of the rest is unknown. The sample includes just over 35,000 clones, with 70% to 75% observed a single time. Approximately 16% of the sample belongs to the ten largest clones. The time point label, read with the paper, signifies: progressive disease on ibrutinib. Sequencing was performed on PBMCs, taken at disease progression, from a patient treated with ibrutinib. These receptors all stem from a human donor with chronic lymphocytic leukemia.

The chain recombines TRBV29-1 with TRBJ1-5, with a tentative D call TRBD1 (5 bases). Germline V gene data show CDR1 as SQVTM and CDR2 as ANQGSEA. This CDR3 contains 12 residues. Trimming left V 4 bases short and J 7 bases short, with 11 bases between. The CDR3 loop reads CSVVWQGQPQHF. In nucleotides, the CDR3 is TGCAGCGTTGTTTGGCAGGGACAGCCCCAGCATTTT.

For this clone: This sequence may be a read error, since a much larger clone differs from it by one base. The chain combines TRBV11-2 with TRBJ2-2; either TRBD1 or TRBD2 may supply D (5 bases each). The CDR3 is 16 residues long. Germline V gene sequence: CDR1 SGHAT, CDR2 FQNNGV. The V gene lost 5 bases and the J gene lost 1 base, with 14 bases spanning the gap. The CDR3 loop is CASSPWTGLNTGELFF. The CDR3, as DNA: TGTGCCAGCAGCCCCTGGACGGGGCTGAACACCGGGGAGCTGTTTTTT.

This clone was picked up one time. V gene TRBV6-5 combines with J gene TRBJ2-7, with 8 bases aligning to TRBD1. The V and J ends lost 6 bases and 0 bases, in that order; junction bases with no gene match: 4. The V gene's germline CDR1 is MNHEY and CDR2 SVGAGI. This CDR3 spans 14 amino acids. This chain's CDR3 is CASRDRDFSYEQYF. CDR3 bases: TGTGCCAGCAGGGACAGGGACTTCTCCTACGAGCAGTACTTC.

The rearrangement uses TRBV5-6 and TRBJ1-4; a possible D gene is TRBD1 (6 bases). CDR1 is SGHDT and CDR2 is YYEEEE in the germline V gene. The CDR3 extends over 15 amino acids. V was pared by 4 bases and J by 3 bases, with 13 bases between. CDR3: CASSVTGSANEKLFF. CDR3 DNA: TGTGCCAGCAGCGTTACAGGGTCCGCTAATGAAAAACTGTTTTTT.

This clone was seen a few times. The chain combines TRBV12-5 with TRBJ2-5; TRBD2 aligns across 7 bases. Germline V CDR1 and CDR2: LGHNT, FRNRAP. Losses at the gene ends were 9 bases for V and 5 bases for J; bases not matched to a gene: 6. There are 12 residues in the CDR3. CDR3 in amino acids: CASRGVRETQYF. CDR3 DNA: TGTGCTAGCCGGGGGGTTAGGGAGACCCAGTACTTC.

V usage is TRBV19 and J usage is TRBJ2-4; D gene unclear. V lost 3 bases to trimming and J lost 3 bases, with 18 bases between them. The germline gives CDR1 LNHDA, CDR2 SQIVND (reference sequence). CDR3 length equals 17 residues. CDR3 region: CASSMSGPWDGKNIQYF. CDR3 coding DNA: TGTGCCAGTAGTATGAGTGGACCCTGGGATGGCAAAAACATTCAGTACTTC.

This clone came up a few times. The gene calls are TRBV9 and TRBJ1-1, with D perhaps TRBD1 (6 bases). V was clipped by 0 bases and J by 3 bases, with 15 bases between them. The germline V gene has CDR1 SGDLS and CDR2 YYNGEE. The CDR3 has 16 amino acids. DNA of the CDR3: TGTGCCAGCAGCGTAGGGGTCGGGGGGCAGTACACTGAAGCTTTCTTT. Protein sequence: CASSVGVGGQYTEAFF. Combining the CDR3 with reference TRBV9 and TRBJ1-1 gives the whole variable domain DSGVTQTPKHLITATGQRVTLRCSPRSGDLSVYWYQQSLDQGLQFLIQYYNGEERAKGNILERFSAQQFPDLHSELNLSSLELGDSALYFCASSVGVGGQYTEAFFGQGTRLTVV.

This CDR3 is CASSPSGTSGGGDTQYF. CDR3 coding DNA: TGTGCCAGCAGCCCTAGCGGGACTAGCGGGGGTGGGGATACGCAGTATTTT. The chain has TRBV7-6 and TRBJ2-3; 14 nucleotides align to TRBD2. With 5 bases clipped from V and 6 bases from J, the junction kept 10 bases outside the gene matches. CDR3 size: 17 residues. From germline, CDR1 is SGHVS and CDR2 FNYEAQ.

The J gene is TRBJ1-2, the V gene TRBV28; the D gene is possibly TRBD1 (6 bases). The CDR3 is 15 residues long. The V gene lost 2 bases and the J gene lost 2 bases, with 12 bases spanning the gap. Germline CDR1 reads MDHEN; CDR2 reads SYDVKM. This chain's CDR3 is CASSLTGAGNYGYTF. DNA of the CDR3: TGTGCCAGCAGTTTAACGGGGGCGGGGAACTATGGCTACACCTTC.

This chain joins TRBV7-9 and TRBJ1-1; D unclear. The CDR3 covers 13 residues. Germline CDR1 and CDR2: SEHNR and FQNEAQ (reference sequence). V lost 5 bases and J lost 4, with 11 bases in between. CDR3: CASSPGRSTEAFF. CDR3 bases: TGTGCCAGCAGCCCTGGACGGTCCACTGAAGCTTTCTTT.

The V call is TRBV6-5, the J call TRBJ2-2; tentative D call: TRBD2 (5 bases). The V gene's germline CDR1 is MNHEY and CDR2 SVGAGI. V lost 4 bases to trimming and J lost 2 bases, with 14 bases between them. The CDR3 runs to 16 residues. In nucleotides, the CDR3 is TGTGCCAGCAGTTTCAAAATCCGGGATAACACCGGGGAGCTGTTTTTT. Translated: CASSFKIRDNTGELFF.

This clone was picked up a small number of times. The CDR3 nucleotides are TGTGCCAGCAGTGATCGGGGGAACTATGGCTACACCTTC. It specifies CASSDRGNYGYTF. The rearrangement links TRBV6-5 to TRBJ1-2, with a possible D match to TRBD1 (5 bases). In germline, CDR1 is MNHEY, CDR2 SVGAGI. This CDR3 has 13 amino acids. With 5 bases removed from V and 2 bases from J, the gap between germline ends came to 9 bases.

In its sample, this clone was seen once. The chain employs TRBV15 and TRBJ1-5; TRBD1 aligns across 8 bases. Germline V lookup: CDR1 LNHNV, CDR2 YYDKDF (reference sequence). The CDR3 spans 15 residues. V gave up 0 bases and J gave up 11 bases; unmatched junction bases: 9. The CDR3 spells CATSRELQGGKSQHF. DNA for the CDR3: TGTGCCACCAGCAGAGAATTACAGGGGGGAAAATCCCAGCATTTT.

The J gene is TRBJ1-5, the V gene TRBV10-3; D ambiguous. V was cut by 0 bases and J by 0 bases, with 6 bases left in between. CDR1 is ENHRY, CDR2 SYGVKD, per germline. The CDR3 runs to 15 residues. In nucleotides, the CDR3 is TGTGCCATCAGTGAGTCAGCGCTTAGCAATCAGCCCCAGCATTTT. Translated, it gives CAISESALSNQPQHF.

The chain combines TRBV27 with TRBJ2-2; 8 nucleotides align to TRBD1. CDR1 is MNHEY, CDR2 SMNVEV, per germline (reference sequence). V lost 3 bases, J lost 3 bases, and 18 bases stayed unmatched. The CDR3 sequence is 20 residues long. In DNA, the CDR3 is TGTGCCAGCAGTTTTGGTTTATTCGTCACGGGGACAGGCGACACCGGGGAGCTGTTTTTT. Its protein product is CASSFGLFVTGTGDTGELFF.

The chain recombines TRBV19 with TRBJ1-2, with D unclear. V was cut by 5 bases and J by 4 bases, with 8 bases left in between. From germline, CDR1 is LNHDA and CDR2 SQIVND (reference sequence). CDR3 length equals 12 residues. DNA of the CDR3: TGTGCCAGTAGTCCTCGGACCTATGGCTACACCTTC. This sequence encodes CASSPRTYGYTF. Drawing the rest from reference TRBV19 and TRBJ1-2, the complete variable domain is DGGITQSPKYLFRKEGQNVTLSCEQNLNHDAMYWYRQDPGQGLRLIYYSQIVNDFQKGDIAEGYSVSREKKESFPLTVTSAQKNPTAFYLCASSPRTYGYTFGSGTRLTVV.

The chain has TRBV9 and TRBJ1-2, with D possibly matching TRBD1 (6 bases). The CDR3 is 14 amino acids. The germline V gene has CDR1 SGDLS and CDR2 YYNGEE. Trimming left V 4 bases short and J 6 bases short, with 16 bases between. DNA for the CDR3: TGTGCCAGCAGCCGCCGGGGGGCCACCGATGGCTACACCTTC. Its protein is CASSRRGATDGYTF.

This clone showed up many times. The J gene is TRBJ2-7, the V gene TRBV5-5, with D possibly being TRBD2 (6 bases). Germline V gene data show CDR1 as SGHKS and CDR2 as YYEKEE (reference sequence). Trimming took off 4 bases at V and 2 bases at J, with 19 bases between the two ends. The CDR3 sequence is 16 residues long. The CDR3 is CASSGGIAQATYEQYF. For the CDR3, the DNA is TGTGCCAGCAGCGGGGGGATCGCACAGGCCACCTACGAGCAGTACTTC. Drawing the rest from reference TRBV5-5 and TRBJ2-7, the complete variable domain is DAGVTQSPTHLIKTRGQQVTLRCSPISGHKSVSWYQQVLGQGPQFIFQYYEKEERGRGNFPDRFSARQFPNYSSELNVNALLLGDSALYLCASSGGIAQATYEQYFGPGTRLTVT.

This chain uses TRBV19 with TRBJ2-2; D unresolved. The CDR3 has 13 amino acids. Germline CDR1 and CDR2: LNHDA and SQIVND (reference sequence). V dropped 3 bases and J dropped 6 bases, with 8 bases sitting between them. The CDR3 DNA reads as TGTGCCAGTAGTATTGTGGGGTCCGGGGAGCTGTTTTTT. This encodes CASSIVGSGELFF.

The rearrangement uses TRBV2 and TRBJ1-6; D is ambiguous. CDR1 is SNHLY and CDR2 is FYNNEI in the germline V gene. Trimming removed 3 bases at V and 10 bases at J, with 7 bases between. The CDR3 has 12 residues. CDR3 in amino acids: CASSDYQSPLHF. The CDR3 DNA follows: TGTGCCAGCAGTGATTATCAGTCACCCCTCCACTTT. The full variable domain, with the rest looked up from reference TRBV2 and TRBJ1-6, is EPEVTQTPSHQVTQMGQEVILRCVPISNHLYFYWYRQILGQKVEFLVSFYNNEISEKSEIFDDQFSVERPDGSNFTLKIRSTKLEDSAMYFCASSDYQSPLHFGNGTRLTVT.

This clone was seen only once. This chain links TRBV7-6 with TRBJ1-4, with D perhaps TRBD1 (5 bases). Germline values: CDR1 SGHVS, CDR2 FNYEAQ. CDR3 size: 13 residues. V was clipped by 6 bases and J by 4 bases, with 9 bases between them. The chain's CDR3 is CASRGGSNEKLFF. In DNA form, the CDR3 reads TGTGCCAGCAGGGGGGGGAGTAATGAAAAACTGTTTTTT.

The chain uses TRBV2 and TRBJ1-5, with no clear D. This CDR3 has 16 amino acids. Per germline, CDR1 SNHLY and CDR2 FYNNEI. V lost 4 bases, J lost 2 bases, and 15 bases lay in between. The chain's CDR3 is CASSGGARRGNQPQHF. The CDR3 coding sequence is TGTGCCAGCAGTGGCGGAGCCAGGCGAGGCAATCAGCCCCAGCATTTT.

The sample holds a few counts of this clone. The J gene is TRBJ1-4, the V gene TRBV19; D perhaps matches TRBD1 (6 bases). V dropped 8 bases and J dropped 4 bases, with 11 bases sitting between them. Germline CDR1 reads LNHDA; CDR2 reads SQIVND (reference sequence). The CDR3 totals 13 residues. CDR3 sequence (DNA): TGTGCCAGTTCCGGGACAAATAATGAAAAACTGTTTTTT. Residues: CASSGTNNEKLFF.

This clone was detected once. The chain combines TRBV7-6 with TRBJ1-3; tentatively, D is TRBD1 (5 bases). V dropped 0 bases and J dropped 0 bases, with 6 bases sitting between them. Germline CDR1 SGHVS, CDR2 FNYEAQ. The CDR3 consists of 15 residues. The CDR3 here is CASSLAGGSGNTIYF. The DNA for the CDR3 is TGTGCCAGCAGCTTAGCGGGGGGCTCTGGAAACACCATATATTTT.

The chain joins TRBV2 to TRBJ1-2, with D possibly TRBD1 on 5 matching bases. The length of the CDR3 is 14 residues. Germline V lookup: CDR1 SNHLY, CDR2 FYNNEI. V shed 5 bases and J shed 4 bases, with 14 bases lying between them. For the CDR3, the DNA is TGTGCCAGCAGTCCCCGGGACCGGGTCTATGGCTACACCTTC. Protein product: CASSPRDRVYGYTF.

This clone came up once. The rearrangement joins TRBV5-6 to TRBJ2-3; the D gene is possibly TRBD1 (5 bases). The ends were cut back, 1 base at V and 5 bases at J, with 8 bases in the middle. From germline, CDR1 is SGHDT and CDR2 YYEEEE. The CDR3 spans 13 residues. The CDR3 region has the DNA TGTGCCAGCAGCTTGAGGGGTGTAGATACGCAGTATTTT. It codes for CASSLRGVDTQYF.

CDR3 bases: TGTGCCAGCAGCTTGGCCGTGGGGAACACTGAAGCTTTCTTT. Its protein product is CASSLAVGNTEAFF. The chain carries TRBV5-4 and TRBJ1-1; no firm D call. Germline loops: CDR1 SGHNT, CDR2 YYREEE (reference sequence). The CDR3 covers 14 residues. V lost 0 bases and J lost 1, with 7 bases in between.